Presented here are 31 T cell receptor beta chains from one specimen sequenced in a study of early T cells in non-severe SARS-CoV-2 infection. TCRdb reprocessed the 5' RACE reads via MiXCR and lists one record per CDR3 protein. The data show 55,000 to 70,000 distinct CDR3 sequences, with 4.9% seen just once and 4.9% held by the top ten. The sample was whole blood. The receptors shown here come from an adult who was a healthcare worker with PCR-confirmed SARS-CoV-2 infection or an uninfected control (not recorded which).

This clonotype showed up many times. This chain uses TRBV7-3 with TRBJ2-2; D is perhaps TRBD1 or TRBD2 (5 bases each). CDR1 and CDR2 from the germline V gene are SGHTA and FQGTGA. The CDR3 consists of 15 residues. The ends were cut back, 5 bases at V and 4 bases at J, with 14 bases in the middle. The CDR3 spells CASSEGQGSTGELFF. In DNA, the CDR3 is TGTGCCAGCAGCGAGGGGCAGGGAAGCACCGGGGAGCTGTTTTTT.

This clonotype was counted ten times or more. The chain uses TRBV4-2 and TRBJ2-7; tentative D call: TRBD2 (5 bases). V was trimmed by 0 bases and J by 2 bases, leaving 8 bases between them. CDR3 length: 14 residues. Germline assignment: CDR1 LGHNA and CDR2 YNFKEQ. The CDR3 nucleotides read TGTGCCAGCAGCCAAGAAAAACTAGCCTACGAGCAGTACTTC. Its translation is CASSQEKLAYEQYF.

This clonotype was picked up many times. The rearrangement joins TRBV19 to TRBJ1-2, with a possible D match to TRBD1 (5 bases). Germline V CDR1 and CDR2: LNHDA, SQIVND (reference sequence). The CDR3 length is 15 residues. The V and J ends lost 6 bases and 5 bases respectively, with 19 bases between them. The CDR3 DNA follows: TGTGCCAGTAGATACCCGGGACCCGAGGAGTATGGCTACACCTTC. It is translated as CASRYPGPEEYGYTF.

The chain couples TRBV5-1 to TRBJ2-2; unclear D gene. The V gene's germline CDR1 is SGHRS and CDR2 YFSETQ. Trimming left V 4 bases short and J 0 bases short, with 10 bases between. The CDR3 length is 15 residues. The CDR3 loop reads CASSADPSNTGELFF. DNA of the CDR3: TGCGCCAGCAGCGCCGACCCCTCGAACACCGGGGAGCTGTTTTTT.

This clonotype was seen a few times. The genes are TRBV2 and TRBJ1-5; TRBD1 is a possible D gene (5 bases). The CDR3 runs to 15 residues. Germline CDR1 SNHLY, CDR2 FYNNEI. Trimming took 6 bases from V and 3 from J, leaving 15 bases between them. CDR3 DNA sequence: TGTGCCAGCAGGCATTTGGGGGGTAACAATCAGCCCCAGCATTTT. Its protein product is CASRHLGGNNQPQHF.

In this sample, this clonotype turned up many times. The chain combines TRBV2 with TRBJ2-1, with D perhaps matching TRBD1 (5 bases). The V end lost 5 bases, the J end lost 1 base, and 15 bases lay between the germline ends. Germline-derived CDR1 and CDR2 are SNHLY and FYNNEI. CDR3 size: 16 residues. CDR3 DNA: TGTGCCAGCAGTCCCCAGGGAAGTGGATCCTACAATGAGCAGTTCTTC. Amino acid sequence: CASSPQGSGSYNEQFF.

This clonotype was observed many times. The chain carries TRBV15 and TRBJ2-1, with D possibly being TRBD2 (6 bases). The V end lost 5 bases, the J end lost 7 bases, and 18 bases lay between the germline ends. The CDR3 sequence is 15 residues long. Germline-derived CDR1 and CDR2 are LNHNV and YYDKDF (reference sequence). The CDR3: CATSGSLGGRNEQFF. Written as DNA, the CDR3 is TGTGCCACCAGCGGGTCCCTCGGAGGGAGAAATGAGCAGTTCTTC.

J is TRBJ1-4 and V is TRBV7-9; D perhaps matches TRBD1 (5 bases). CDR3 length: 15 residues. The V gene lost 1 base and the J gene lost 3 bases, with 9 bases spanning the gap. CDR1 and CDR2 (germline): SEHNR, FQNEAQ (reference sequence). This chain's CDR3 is CASSLGGASNEKLFF. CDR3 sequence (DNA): TGTGCCAGCAGCTTAGGAGGGGCCTCTAATGAAAAACTGTTTTTT.

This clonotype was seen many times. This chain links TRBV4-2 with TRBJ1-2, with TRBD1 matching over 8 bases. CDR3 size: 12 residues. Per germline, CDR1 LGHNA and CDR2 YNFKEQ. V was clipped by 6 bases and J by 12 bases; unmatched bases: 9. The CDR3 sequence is CASRDGQGLHTF. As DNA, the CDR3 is TGTGCCAGCAGGGACGGACAGGGCCTCCACACCTTC.

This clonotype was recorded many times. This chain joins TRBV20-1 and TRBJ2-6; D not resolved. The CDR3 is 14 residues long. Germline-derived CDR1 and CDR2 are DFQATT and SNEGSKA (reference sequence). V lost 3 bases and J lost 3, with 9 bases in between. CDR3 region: CSASTSFGANVLTF. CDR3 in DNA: TGCAGTGCTAGTACGTCCTTTGGGGCCAACGTCCTGACTTTC.

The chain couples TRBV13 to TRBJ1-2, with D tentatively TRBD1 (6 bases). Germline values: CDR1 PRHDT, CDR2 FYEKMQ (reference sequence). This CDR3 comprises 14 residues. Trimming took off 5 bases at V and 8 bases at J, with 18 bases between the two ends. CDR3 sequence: CASSGGRTGFGYTF. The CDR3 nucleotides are TGTGCCAGCAGCGGAGGGAGAACAGGGTTCGGCTACACCTTC.

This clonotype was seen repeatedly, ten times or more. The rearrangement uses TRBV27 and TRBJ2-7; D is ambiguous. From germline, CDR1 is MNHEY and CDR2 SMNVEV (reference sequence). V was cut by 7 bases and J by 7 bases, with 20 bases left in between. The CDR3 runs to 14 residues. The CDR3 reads CASTRSDQLQEQYF. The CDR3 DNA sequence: TGTGCCAGCACCCGCTCGGACCAGTTACAGGAGCAGTACTTC.

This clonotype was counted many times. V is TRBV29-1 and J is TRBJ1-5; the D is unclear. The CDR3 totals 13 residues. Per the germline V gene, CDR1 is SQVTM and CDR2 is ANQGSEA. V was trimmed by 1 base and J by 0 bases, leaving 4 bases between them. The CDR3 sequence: CSVEGASNQPQHF. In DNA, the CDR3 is TGCAGCGTTGAAGGGGCTAGCAATCAGCCCCAGCATTTT.

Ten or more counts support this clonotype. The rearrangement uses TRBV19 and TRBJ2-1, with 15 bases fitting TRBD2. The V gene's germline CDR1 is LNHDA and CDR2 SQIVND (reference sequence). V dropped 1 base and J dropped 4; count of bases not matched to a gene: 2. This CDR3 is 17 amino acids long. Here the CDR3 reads CASSIGTSGRAYNEQFF. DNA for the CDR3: TGTGCCAGTAGTATAGGGACTAGCGGGAGGGCGTACAATGAGCAGTTCTTC.

CDR3 sequence (DNA): TGTGCCAGCACCGAAGATGGGGGGGCGAACACCGGGGAGCTGTTTTTT. Translation: CASTEDGGANTGELFF. The J gene is TRBJ2-2, the V gene TRBV13; 7 nucleotides line up with TRBD2. Germline trimming cut 7 bases from V and 0 bases from J; bases unmatched to any gene: 8. Germline V CDR1 and CDR2: PRHDT, FYEKMQ (reference sequence). This CDR3 is 16 amino acids long.

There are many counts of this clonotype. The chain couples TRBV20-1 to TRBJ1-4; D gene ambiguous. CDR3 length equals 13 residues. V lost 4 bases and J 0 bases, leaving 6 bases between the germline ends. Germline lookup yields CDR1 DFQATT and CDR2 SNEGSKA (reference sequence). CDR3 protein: CSAIQSTNEKLFF. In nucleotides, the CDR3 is TGCAGTGCTATACAGTCAACTAATGAAAAACTGTTTTTT.

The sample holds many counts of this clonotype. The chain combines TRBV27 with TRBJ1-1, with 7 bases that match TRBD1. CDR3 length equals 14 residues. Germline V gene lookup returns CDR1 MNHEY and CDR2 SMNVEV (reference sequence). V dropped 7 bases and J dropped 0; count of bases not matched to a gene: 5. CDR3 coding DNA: TGTGCCAGCAAGCCGGGACAGCTGAACACTGAAGCTTTCTTT. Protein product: CASKPGQLNTEAFF.

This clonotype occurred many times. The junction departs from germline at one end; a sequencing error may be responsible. The chain's CDR3 is CASSLLGTGTQYF. The CDR3 DNA follows: TGTGCCAGCAGCTTGCTGGGGACAGGTACGCAGTATTTT. The genes are TRBV3-1 and TRBJ2-3, with 8 bases identical to TRBD1. CDR3 length equals 13 residues. CDR1 and CDR2 (germline): LGHDT, YNNKEL (reference sequence).

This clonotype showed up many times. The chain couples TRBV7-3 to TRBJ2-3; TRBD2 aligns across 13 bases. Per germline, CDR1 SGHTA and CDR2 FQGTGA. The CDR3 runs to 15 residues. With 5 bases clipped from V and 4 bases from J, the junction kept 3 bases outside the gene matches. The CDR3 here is CASSPGLAGADTQYF. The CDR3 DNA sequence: TGTGCCAGCAGCCCCGGACTAGCGGGAGCAGATACGCAGTATTTT. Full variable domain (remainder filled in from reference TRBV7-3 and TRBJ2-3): GAGVSQTPSNKVTEKGKYVELRCDPISGHTALYWYRQSLGQGPEFLIYFQGTGAADDSGLPNDRFFAVRPEGSVSTLKIQRTERGDSAVYLCASSPGLAGADTQYFGPGTRLTVL.

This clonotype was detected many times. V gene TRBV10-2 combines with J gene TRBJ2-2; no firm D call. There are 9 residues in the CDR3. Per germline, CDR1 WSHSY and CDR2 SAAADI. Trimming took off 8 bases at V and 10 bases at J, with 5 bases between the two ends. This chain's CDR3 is CASGVELFF. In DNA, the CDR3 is TGCGCCAGCGGGGTGGAGCTGTTTTTT.

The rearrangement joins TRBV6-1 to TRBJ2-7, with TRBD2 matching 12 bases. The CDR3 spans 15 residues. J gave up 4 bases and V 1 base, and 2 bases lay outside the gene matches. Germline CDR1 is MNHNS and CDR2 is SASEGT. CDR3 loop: CASSEVTSGGYEQYF. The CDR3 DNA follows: TGTGCCAGCAGTGAAGTGACTAGCGGGGGATACGAGCAGTACTTC.

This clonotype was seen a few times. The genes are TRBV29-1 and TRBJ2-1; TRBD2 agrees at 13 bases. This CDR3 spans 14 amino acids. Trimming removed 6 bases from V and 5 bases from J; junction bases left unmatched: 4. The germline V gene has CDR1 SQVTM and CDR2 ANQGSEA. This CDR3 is CSVRTSGRNNEQFF. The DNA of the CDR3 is TGCAGCGTCAGGACTAGCGGGAGAAACAATGAGCAGTTCTTC.

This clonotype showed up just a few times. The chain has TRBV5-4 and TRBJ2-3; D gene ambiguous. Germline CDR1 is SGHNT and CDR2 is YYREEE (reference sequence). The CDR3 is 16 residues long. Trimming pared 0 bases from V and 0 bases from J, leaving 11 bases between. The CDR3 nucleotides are TGTGCCAGCAGCTTGGACCACCAACCAAGCACAGATACGCAGTATTTT. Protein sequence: CASSLDHQPSTDTQYF.

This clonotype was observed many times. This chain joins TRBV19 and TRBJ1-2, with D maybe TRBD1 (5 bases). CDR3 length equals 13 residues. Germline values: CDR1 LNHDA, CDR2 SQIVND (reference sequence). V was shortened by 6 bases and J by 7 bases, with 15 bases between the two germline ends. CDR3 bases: TGTGCCAGTAGAGGCGGGACCAGGACTGGCTACACCTTC. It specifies CASRGGTRTGYTF.

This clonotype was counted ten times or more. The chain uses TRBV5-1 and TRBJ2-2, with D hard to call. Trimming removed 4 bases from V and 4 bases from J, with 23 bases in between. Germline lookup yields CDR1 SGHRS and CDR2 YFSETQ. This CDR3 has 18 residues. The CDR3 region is CASSKDGATISGTGELFF. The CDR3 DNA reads TGCGCCAGCAGCAAGGACGGAGCTACCATCTCCGGCACCGGGGAGCTGTTTTTT.

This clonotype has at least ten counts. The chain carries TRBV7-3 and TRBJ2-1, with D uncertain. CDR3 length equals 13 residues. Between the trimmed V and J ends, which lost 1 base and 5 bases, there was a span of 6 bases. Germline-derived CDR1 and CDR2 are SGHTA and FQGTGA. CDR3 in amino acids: CASSLNVNNEQFF. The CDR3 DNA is TGTGCCAGCAGCTTAAACGTCAACAATGAGCAGTTCTTC.

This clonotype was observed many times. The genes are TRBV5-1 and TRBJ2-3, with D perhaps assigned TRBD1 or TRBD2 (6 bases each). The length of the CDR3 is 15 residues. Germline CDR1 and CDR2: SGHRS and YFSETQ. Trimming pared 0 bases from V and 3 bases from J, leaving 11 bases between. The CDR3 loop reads CASSLEGGRTDTQYF. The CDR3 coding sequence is TGCGCCAGCAGCTTGGAAGGGGGGCGTACAGATACGCAGTATTTT.

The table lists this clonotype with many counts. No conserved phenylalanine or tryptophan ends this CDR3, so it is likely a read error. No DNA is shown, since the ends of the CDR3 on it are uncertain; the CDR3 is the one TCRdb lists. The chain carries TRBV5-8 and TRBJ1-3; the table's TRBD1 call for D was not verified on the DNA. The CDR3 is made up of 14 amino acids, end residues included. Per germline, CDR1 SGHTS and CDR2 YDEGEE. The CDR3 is CASSLGGLGQPFLN.

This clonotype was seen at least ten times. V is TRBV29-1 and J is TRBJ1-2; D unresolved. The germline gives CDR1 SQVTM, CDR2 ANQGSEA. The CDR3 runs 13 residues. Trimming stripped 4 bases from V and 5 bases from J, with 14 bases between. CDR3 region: CSVGVSAMYGYTF. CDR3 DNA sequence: TGCAGCGTTGGGGTCAGTGCAATGTATGGCTACACCTTC.

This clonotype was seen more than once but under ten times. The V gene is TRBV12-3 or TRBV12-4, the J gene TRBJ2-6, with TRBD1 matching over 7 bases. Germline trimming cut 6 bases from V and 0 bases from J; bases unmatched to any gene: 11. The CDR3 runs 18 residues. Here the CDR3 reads CASSPRQGISSGANVLTF. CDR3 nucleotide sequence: TGTGCCAGCAGCCCCCGACAGGGAATAAGCTCTGGGGCCAACGTCCTGACTTTC.

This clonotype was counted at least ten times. The CDR3 loop is CASTLAGTNTGELFF. CDR3 nucleotide sequence: TGTGCCAGTACTCTAGCGGGAACAAACACCGGGGAGCTGTTTTTT. V and J are TRBV7-6 and TRBJ2-2; 9 bases align to TRBD2. There are 15 residues in the CDR3. The ends lost 9 bases at V and 2 bases at J; junction bases unmatched: 7. Germline CDR1 reads SGHVS; CDR2 reads FNYEAQ.